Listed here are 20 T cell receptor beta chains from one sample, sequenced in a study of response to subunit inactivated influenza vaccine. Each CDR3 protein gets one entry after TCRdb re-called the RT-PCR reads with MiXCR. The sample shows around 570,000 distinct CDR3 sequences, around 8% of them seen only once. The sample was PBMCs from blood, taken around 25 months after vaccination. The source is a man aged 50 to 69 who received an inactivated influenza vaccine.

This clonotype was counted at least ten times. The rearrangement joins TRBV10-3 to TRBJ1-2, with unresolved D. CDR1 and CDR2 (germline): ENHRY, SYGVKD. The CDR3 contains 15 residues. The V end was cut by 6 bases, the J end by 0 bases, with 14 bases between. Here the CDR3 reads CAIRKDGNSNYGYTF. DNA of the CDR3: TGTGCCATCAGGAAAGACGGGAACTCTAACTATGGCTACACCTTC.

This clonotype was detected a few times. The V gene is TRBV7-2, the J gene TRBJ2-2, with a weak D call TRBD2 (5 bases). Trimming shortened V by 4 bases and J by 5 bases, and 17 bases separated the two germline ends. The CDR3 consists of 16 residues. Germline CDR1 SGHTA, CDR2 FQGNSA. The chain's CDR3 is CASSSSPSPRTGELFF. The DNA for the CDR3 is TGTGCCAGCAGCTCTAGCCCCAGCCCTAGGACCGGGGAGCTGTTTTTT. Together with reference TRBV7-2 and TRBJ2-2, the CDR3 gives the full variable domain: GAGVSQSPSNKVTEKGKDVELRCDPISGHTALYWYRQSLGQGLEFLIYFQGNSAPDKSGLPSDRFSAERTGGSVSTLTIQRTQQEDSAVYLCASSSSPSPRTGELFFGEGSRLTVL.

The DNA of the CDR3 is TGTGCCATCAGTGAGGGGGCTAGCGGGACCATGCCCCATGAGCAGTTCTTC. Protein product: CAISEGASGTMPHEQFF. This chain joins TRBV10-3 and TRBJ2-1, with 9 nucleotides matching TRBD2. The CDR3 totals 17 residues. Germline V gene lookup returns CDR1 ENHRY and CDR2 SYGVKD. J lost 8 bases, V lost 2 bases, and 13 bases had no gene match.

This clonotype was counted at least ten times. The CDR3, as DNA: TGTGCCAGCAGCTCGGCCCTTAGAGCGGGCAATGAGCAGTTCTTC. Translation: CASSSALRAGNEQFF. The chain links TRBV11-2 to TRBJ2-1; possible D gene TRBD2, 6 bases. Trimming stripped 4 bases from V and 6 bases from J, with 16 bases between. The CDR3 contains 15 residues. Germline CDR1 and CDR2: SGHAT and FQNNGV.

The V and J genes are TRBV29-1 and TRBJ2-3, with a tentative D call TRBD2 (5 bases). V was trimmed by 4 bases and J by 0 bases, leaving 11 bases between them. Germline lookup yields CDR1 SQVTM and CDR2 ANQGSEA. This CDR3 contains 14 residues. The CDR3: CSVALAASTDTQYF. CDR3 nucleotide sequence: TGCAGCGTTGCTCTAGCAGCTAGCACAGATACGCAGTATTTT.

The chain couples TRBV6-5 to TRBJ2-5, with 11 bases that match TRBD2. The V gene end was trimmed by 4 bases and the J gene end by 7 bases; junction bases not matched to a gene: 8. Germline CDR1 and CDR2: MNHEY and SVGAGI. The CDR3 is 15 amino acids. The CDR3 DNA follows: TGTGCCAGCAGTTCCGGGACTAGCGGTGCGGGGACCCAGTACTTC. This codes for CASSSGTSGAGTQYF.

The CDR3 nucleotides read TGTGCCAGCAATCAGGGGGCCTATGGCTACACCTTC. This translates into CASNQGAYGYTF. This chain uses TRBV28 with TRBJ1-2; the match to TRBD1 covers 8 bases. The CDR3 spans 12 residues. V shed 7 bases, J shed 4 bases, and the junction held 2 bases outside the gene matches. Germline lookup yields CDR1 MDHEN and CDR2 SYDVKM.

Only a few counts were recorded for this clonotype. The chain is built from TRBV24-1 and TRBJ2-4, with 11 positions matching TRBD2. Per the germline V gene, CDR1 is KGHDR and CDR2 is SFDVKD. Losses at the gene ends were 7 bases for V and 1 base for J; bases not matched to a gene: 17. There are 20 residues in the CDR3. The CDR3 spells CATRRHPGLAEPTAKNIQYF. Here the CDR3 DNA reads TGTGCCACCAGACGCCATCCGGGACTAGCGGAGCCAACGGCCAAAAACATTCAGTACTTC.

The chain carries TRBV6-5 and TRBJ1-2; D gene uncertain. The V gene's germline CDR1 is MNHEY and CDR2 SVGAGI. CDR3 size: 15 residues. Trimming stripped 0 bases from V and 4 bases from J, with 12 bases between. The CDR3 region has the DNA TGTGCCAGCAGTTACTCGGCCCTGAACTCCTATGGCTACACCTTC. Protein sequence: CASSYSALNSYGYTF.

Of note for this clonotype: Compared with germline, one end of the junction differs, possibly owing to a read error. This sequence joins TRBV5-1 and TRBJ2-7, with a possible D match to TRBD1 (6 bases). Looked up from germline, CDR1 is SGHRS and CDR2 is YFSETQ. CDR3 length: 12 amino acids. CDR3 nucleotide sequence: TGCGCCAGCAGCTTGGGAGGAGACAGGACGACCTTC. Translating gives CASSLGGDRTTF.

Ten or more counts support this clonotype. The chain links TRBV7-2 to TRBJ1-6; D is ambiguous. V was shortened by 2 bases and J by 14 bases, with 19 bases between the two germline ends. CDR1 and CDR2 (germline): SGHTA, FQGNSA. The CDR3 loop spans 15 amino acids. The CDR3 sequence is CASSLRGTTIWALHF. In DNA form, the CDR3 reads TGTGCCAGCAGCTTACGTGGCACCACAATTTGGGCCCTCCACTTT.

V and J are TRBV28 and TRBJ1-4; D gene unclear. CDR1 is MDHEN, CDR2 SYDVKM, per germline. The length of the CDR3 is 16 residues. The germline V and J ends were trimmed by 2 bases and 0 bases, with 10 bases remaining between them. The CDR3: CASSLNGPSTNEKLFF. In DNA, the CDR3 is TGTGCCAGCAGTTTAAACGGGCCCTCAACTAATGAAAAACTGTTTTTT.

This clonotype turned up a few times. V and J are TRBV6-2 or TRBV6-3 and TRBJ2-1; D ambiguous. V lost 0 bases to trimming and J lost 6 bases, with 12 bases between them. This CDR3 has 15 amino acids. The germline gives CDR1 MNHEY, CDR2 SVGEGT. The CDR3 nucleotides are TGTGCCAGCAGTTACTCAGGGTTTGACCGCAATGAGCAGTTCTTC. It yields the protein CASSYSGFDRNEQFF.

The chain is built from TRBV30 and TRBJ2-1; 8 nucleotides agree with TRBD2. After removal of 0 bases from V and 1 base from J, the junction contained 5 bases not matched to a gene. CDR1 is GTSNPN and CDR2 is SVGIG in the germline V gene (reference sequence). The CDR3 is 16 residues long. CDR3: CAWSVRTSGSYNEQFF. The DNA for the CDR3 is TGTGCCTGGAGTGTACGAACTAGCGGTTCCTACAATGAGCAGTTCTTC.

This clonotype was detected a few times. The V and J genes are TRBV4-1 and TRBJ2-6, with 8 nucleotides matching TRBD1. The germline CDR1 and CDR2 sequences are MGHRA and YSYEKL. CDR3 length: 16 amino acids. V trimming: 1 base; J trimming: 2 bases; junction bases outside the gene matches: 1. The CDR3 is CASSQVDRAGANVLTF. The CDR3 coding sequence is TGCGCCAGCAGCCAAGTGGACAGGGCTGGGGCCAACGTCCTGACTTTC.

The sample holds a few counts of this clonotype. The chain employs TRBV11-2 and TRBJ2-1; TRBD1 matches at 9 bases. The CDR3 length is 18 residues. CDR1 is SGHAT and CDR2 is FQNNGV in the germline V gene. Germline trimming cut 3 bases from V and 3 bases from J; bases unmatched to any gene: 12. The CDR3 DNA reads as TGTGCCAGCAGCTTCGGGACAGGGTACCCTAGCAGCTACAATGAGCAGTTCTTC. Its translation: CASSFGTGYPSSYNEQFF.

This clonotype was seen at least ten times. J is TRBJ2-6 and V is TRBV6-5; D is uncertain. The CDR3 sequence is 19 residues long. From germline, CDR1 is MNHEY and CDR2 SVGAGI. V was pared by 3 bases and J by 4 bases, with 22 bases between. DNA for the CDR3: TGTGCCAGCAGTTATATATCGTCCTCAACCCAGCCCGGGGCCAACGTCCTGACTTTC. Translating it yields CASSYISSSTQPGANVLTF.

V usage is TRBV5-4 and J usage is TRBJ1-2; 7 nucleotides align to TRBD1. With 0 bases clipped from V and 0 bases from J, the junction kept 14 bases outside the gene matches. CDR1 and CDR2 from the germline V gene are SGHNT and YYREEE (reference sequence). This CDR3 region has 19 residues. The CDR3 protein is CASSLGYRDSSLTNYGYTF. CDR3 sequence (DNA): TGTGCCAGCAGCTTGGGATACCGGGACAGCTCACTTACTAACTATGGCTACACCTTC.

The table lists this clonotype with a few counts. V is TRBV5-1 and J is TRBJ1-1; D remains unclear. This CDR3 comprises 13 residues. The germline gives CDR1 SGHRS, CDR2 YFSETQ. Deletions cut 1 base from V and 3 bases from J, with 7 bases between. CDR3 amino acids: CASSLLVYTEAFF. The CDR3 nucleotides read TGCGCCAGCAGCTTGTTGGTGTACACTGAAGCTTTCTTT.

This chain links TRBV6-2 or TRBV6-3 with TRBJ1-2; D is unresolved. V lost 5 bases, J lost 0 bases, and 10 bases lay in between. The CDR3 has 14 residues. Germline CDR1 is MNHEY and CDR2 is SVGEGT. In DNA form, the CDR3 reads TGTGCCAGCAGTCTGACACCCGCTAACTATGGCTACACCTTC. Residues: CASSLTPANYGYTF.